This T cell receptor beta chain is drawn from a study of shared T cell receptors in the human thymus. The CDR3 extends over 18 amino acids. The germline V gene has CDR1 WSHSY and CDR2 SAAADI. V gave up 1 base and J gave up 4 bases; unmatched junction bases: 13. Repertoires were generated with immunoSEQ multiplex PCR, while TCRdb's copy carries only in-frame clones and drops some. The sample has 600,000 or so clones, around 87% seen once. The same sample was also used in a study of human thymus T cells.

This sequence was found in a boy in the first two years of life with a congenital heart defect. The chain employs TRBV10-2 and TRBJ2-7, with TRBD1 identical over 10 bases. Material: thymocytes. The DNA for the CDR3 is TGCGCCAGCAGTGAGTGGCCCGCGGGAGGACAGGGGGATTACGAGCAGTACTTC. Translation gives CASSEWPAGGQGDYEQYF.